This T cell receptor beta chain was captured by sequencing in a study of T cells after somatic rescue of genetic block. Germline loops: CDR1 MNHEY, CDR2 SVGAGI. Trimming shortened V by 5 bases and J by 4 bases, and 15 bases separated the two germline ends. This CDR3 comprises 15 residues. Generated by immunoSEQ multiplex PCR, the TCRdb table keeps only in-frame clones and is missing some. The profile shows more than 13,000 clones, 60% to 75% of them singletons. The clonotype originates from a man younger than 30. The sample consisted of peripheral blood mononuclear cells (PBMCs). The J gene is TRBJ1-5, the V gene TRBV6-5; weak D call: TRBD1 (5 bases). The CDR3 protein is CASSPKGRQNQPQHF. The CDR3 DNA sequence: TGTGCCAGCAGTCCGAAGGGACGGCAGAATCAGCCCCAGCATTTT.